This T cell receptor beta chain was captured by sequencing in a study of T cells in Graves' hyperthyroidism and ophthalmopathy. TCR beta CDR3 regions were amplified from RNA. First-round RT-PCR targeting the TCR CDR3 was performed with the HTBI primer set. From the multiplex PCR reads, TCRdb called clonotypes with MiXCR, one entry per CDR3 protein. Of around 520,000 distinct CDR3 sequences in the sample, 14% were seen once. Clinicians diagnosed patients from clinical symptoms, serum thyroxine and TRAb, thyroid ultrasound and orbital computed tomography. PBMCs were collected from a 10 ml volume of fresh peripheral blood. General observations from the study: Most expanded thyroid clonotypes above 0.001 also appeared in blood.

Trimming stripped 0 bases from V and 6 bases from J, with 8 bases between. This CDR3 spans 13 amino acids. The germline V gene encodes CDR1 SGHTA and CDR2 FQGTGA. In this sample, this clonotype turned up many times. What it recognizes is unknown. J is TRBJ1-2 and V is TRBV7-3; D may be TRBD1 (5 bases). Sequences were obtained from blood. The source is a woman in her forties with Graves' hyperthyroidism. The CDR3 reads CASSLTGDDGYTF. CDR3 nucleotide sequence: TGTGCCAGCAGCTTAACTGGGGACGATGGCTACACCTTC.